Detailed here is one T cell receptor (beta chain). This sample is drawn from a study of cytomegalovirus exposure and HLA in healthy donors. The PCR had 60 Vbeta and 13 Jbeta primers. Method: immunoSEQ multiplex PCR; TCRdb's copy keeps in-frame clones and lacks some. Counted here are some 100,000 clones, about 70% occurring once; the ten biggest clones make up around 3.1%. The length of the CDR3 is 12 residues. With 8 bases removed from V and 5 bases from J, the gap between germline ends came to 13 bases. Germline V gene lookup returns CDR1 MDHEN and CDR2 SYDVKM. The sequenced material came from PBMCs. The rearrangement joins TRBV28 to TRBJ2-7; D possibly corresponds to TRBD2 (5 bases). The clonotype comes from a female donor in good health and CMV-seropositive. As DNA, the CDR3 is TGTGCCAGCGGCGGGTCTCTAGACGAGCAGTACTTC. Its translation: CASGGSLDEQYF.